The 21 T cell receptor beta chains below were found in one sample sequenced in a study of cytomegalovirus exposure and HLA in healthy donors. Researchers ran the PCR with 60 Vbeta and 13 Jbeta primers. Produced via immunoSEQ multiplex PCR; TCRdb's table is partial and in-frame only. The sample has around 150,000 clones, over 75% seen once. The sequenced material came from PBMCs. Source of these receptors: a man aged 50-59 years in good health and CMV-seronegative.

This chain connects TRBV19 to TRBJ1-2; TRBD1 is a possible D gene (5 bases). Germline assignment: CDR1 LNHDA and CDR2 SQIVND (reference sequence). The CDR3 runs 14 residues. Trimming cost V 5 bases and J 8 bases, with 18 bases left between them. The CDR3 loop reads CASSPRGDLWGYTF. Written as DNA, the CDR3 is TGTGCCAGTAGTCCTCGCGGGGACCTGTGGGGCTACACCTTC. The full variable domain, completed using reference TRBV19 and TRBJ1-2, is DGGITQSPKYLFRKEGQNVTLSCEQNLNHDAMYWYRQDPGQGLRLIYYSQIVNDFQKGDIAEGYSVSREKKESFPLTVTSAQKNPTAFYLCASSPRGDLWGYTFGSGTRLTVV.

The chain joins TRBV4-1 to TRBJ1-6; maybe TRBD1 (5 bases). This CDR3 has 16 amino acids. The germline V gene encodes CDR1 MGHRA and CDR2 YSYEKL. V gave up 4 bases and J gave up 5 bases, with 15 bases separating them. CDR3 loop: CASSPRAFEDNSPLHF. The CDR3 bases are TGCGCCAGCAGCCCCAGGGCGTTCGAAGATAATTCACCCCTCCACTTT.

CDR3: CASRDTGYTEAFF. The CDR3 DNA sequence: TGTGCCAGCAGGGATACAGGGTACACTGAAGCTTTCTTT. J is TRBJ1-1 and V is TRBV2, with D possibly TRBD1 on 6 matching bases. This CDR3 contains 13 residues. V dropped 6 bases and J dropped 3 bases, with 11 bases sitting between them. The germline V gene has CDR1 SNHLY and CDR2 FYNNEI.

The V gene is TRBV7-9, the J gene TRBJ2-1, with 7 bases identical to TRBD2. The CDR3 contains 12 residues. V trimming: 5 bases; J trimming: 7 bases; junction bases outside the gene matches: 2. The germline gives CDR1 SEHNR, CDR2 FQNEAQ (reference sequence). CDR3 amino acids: CASSRLANEQFF. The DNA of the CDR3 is TGTGCCAGCAGCCGACTAGCAAATGAGCAGTTCTTC.

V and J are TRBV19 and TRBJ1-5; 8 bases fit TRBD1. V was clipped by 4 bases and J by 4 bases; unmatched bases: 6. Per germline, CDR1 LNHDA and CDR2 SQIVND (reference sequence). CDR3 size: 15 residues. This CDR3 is CASSKTRQGNQPQHF. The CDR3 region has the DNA TGTGCCAGTAGTAAGACTAGACAGGGGAATCAGCCCCAGCATTTT.

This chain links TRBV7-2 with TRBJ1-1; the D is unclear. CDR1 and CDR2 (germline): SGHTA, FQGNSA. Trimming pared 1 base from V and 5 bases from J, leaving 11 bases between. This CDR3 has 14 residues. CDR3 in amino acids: CASSLVQGRTEAFF. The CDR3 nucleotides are TGTGCCAGCAGCTTAGTTCAAGGGAGGACTGAAGCTTTCTTT.

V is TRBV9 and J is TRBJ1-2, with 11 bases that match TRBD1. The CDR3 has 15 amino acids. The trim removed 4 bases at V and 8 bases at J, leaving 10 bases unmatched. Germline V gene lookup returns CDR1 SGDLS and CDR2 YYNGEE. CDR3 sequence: CASSLGTGGFEGYTF. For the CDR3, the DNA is TGTGCCAGCAGCTTAGGGACAGGGGGGTTCGAAGGCTACACCTTC.

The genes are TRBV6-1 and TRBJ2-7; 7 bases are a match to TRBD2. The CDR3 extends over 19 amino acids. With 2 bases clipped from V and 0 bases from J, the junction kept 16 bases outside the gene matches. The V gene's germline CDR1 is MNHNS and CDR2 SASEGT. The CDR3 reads CASSEMADTGGLGSYEQYF. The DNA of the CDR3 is TGTGCCAGCAGTGAAATGGCGGATACCGGGGGGTTAGGCTCCTACGAGCAGTACTTC.

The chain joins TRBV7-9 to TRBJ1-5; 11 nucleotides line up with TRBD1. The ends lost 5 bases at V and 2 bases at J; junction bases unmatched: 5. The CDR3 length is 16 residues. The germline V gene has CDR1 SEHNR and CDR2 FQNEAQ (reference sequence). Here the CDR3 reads CASSRTGGEGNQPQHF. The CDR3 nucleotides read TGTGCCAGCAGCCGGACAGGGGGCGAAGGCAATCAGCCCCAGCATTTT.

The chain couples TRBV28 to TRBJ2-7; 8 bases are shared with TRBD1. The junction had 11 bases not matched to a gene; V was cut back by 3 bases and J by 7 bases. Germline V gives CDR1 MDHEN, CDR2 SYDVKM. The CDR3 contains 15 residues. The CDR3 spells CASSLRPGGSLEQYF. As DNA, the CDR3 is TGTGCCAGCAGTTTGCGTCCAGGGGGCTCCTTAGAGCAGTACTTC.

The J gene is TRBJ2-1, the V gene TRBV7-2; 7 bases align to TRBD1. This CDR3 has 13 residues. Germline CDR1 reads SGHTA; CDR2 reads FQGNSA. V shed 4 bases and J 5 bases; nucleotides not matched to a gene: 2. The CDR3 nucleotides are TGTGCCAGCAGCTCTGACAGGGACAATGAGCAGTTCTTC. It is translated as CASSSDRDNEQFF.

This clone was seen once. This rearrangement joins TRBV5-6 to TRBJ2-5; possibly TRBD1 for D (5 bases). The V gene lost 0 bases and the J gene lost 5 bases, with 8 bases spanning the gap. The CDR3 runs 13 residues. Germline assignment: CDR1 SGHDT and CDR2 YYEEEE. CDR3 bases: TGTGCCAGCAGCTTGGGGGGCGAGGAGACCCAGTACTTC. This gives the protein CASSLGGEETQYF.

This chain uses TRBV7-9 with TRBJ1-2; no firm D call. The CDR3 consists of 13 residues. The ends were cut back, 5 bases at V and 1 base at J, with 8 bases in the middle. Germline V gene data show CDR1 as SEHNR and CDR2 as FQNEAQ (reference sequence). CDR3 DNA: TGTGCCAGCAGCCAAGCTAATAACTATGGCTACACCTTC. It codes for CASSQANNYGYTF. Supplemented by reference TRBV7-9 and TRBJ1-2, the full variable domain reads DTGVSQNPRHKITKRGQNVTFRCDPISEHNRLYWYRQTLGQGPEFLTYFQNEAQLEKSRLLSDRFSAERPKGSFSTLEIQRTEQGDSAMYLCASSQANNYGYTFGSGTRLTVV.

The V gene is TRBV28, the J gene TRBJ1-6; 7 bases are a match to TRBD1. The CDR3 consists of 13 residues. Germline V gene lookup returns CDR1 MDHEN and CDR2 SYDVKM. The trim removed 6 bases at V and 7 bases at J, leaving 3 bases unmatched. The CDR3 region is CASRQGSNSPLHF. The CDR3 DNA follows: TGTGCCAGCAGACAGGGGAGCAATTCACCCCTCCACTTT.

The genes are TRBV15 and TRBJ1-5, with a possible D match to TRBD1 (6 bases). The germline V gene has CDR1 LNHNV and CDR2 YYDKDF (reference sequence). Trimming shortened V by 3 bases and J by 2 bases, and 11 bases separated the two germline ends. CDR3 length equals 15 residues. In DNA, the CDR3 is TGTGCCACCAGCAGTACAGGGAGCGGCAATCAGCCCCAGCATTTT. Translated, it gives CATSSTGSGNQPQHF.

The CDR3 sequence is CASSLAPGQGYEQYF. CDR3 nucleotide sequence: TGTGCCAGCAGTTTAGCCCCCGGTCAGGGCTACGAGCAGTACTTC. J is TRBJ2-7 and V is TRBV28; perhaps TRBD1 as D (5 bases). The CDR3 covers 15 residues. Trimming cost V 2 bases and J 3 bases, with 14 bases left between them. Germline V gene data show CDR1 as MDHEN and CDR2 as SYDVKM.

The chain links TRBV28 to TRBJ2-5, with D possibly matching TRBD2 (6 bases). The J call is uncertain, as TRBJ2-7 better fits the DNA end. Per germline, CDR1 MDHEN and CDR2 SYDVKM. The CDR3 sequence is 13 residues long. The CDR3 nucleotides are TGTGCCAGCAGTTTTCCGGGACTCTACGAGCAGTACTTC. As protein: CASSFPGLYEQYF.

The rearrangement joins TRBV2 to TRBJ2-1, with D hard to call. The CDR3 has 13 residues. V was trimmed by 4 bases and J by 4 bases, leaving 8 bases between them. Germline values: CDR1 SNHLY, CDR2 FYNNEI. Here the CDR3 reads CASSVNTYNEQFF. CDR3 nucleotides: TGTGCCAGCAGTGTCAACACATACAATGAGCAGTTCTTC.

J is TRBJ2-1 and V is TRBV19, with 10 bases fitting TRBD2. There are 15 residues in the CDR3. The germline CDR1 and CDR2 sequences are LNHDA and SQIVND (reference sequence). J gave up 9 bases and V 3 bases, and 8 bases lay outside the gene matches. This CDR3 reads CASSIPPSGSTEQFF. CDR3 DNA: TGTGCCAGTAGTATTCCCCCTAGCGGGAGTACTGAGCAGTTCTTC.

CDR3 coding DNA: TGTGCCAGCTCACAGAGGGGGAGCCTACACGAAGAGACCCAGTACTTC. Translation gives CASSQRGSLHEETQYF. The V call is TRBV18, the J call TRBJ2-5; maybe TRBD1 (6 bases). V was clipped by 4 bases and J by 3 bases, with 18 bases between them. There are 16 residues in the CDR3. The V gene's germline CDR1 is KGHSH and CDR2 LQKENI.

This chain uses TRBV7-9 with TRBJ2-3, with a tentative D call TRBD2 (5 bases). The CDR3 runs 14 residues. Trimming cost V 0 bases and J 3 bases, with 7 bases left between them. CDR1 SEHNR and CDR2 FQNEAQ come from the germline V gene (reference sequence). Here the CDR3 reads CASSLADSTDTQYF. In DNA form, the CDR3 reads TGTGCCAGCAGCTTAGCGGACTCAACAGATACGCAGTATTTT.